Listed below are T cell receptor beta chains from one sample, sequenced in a study of beta chain features in type 1 diabetes. Here immunoSEQ multiplex PCR was the method, and the copy in TCRdb shows in-frame clones only, minus some. The table has over 150,000 clones, roughly 8.1% seen once. Sequencing was carried out using central memory CD4+ T cells from blood. These TCRs come from a man younger than 35 in good health. The CDR3 runs from the conserved cysteine through the conserved F or W. The order of the fields is J gene, V gene, clone size, D gene, CDR3 DNA, CDR3 protein. The D gene is left open where the match is weak. Size is omitted from some rows. Given values are once, few, many or a class for expanded clones.

j_gene: TRBJ1-2
v_gene: TRBV6-5
abundance: NA
d_gene: NA
CDR3nt: TGTGCCAGCAGCAGGACCTTCTGGGAGGGCTACACCTTC
CDR3aa: CASSRTFWEGYTF

j_gene: TRBJ1-1
v_gene: TRBV5-1
abundance: NA
d_gene: NA
CDR3nt: TGCGCCAGCAGCCCTCGAAGGGGTGGAGTAGGTCACACTGAAGCTTTCTTT
CDR3aa: CASSPRRGGVGHTEAFF

j_gene: TRBJ2-2
v_gene: TRBV5-1
abundance: many
d_gene: NA
CDR3nt: TGCGCCAGCAGCTTGACCCGACAGGACGGGGAGCTGTTTTTT
CDR3aa: CASSLTRQDGELFF

j_gene: TRBJ2-2
v_gene: TRBV7-9
abundance: NA
d_gene: NA
CDR3nt: TGTGCCAGCAGCTTATTCCGTTCTGCCGGGGAGCTGTTTTTT
CDR3aa: CASSLFRSAGELFF

j_gene: TRBJ2-7
v_gene: TRBV7-8
abundance: NA
d_gene: NA
CDR3nt: TGTGCCAGCAGCCGAGACGGAGGAGCCTACGAGCAGTACTTC
CDR3aa: CASSRDGGAYEQYF

j_gene: TRBJ1-6
v_gene: TRBV7-9
abundance: few
d_gene: NA
CDR3nt: TGTGCCAGCAGCCCCGGGGGTCTTAATTCACCCCTCCACTTT
CDR3aa: CASSPGGLNSPLHF

j_gene: TRBJ1-2
v_gene: TRBV2
abundance: NA
d_gene: NA
CDR3nt: TGTGCCAGCAGCCTAGGGGGGGAAAATGGCTACACCTTC
CDR3aa: CASSLGGENGYTF

j_gene: TRBJ2-3
v_gene: TRBV2
abundance: many
d_gene: NA
CDR3nt: TGTGCCAGCTCCAGGTCCTATACAGATCATACGCAGTATTTT
CDR3aa: CASSRSYTDHTQYF

j_gene: TRBJ1-2
v_gene: TRBV30
abundance: NA
d_gene: NA
CDR3nt: TGTGCCTGGAGTAGGTCAGGAGGGTATGGCTACACCTTC
CDR3aa: CAWSRSGGYGYTF

j_gene: TRBJ2-2
v_gene: TRBV27
abundance: many
d_gene: TRBD2
CDR3nt: TGTGCCAGCAGTTTACGGGGGGTTGGCGGGGAGCTGTTTTTT
CDR3aa: CASSLRGVGGELFF

j_gene: TRBJ2-2
v_gene: TRBV7-3
abundance: NA
d_gene: NA
CDR3nt: TGTGCCAGCAGCTTACATCGGGAGACCGGGGAGCTGTTTTTT
CDR3aa: CASSLHRETGELFF

j_gene: TRBJ2-2
v_gene: TRBV4-3
abundance: few
d_gene: TRBD1
CDR3nt: TGCGCCAGCAGCCAGAACAGGGGTTCCGGCGGGGAGCTGTTTTTT
CDR3aa: CASSQNRGSGGELFF

j_gene: TRBJ2-7
v_gene: TRBV5-1
abundance: few
d_gene: TRBD1
CDR3nt: TGCGCCAGCAGTCCACAGGGGGCCACATCCTACGAGCAGTACTTC
CDR3aa: CASSPQGATSYEQYF

j_gene: TRBJ2-1
v_gene: TRBV7-2
abundance: NA
d_gene: NA
CDR3nt: TGTGCCAGCAGCCTCACTAGGACTGACAATGAGCAGTTCTTC
CDR3aa: CASSLTRTDNEQFF

j_gene: TRBJ2-1
v_gene: TRBV19
abundance: few
d_gene: NA
CDR3nt: TGTGCCAGTAGTATTGATAGGGGGTATGAGCAGTTCTTC
CDR3aa: CASSIDRGYEQFF

j_gene: TRBJ2-2
v_gene: TRBV6-1
abundance: once
d_gene: NA
CDR3nt: TGTGCCAGCAGTACAGAGAACACCGGGGAGCTGTTTTTT
CDR3aa: CASSTENTGELFF

j_gene: TRBJ2-3
v_gene: TRBV5-6
abundance: many
d_gene: TRBD2
CDR3nt: TGTGCCAGCAGCCGAACTTTCGGACTAGCGGAGACGGAGCAGTATTTT
CDR3aa: CASSRTFGLAETEQYF

j_gene: TRBJ2-1
v_gene: TRBV7-3
abundance: NA
d_gene: TRBD1
CDR3nt: TGTGCCAGCAGCTCGGGACGGACAGGCTACAATGAGCAGTTCTTC
CDR3aa: CASSSGRTGYNEQFF

j_gene: TRBJ2-1
v_gene: TRBV9
abundance: NA
d_gene: TRBD2
CDR3nt: TGTGCCAGCAGCGTAGATGAAGGGCGGGAGCAATCTTGGGGCCCGTTCTTC
CDR3aa: CASSVDEGREQSWGPFF

j_gene: TRBJ1-2
v_gene: TRBV28
abundance: NA
d_gene: NA
CDR3nt: TGTGCCAGCAGTTCCCGACAGGTTCTAGAGGGCTACACCTTC
CDR3aa: CASSSRQVLEGYTF

j_gene: TRBJ2-5
v_gene: TRBV5-1
abundance: NA
d_gene: TRBD2
CDR3nt: TGCGCCAGCAGCTTGGGACTAGCGGATCAAGAGACCCAGTACTTC
CDR3aa: CASSLGLADQETQYF

j_gene: TRBJ2-7
v_gene: TRBV29-1
abundance: many
d_gene: NA
CDR3nt: TGCAGTGGCGGGGACTACGAGCAGTACTTC
CDR3aa: CSGGDYEQYF

j_gene: TRBJ2-1
v_gene: TRBV7-8
abundance: NA
d_gene: NA
CDR3nt: TGTGCCAGCAGCTTGTTACAGAACAATGAGCAGTTCTTC
CDR3aa: CASSLLQNNEQFF

j_gene: TRBJ1-1
v_gene: TRBV30
abundance: NA
d_gene: NA
CDR3nt: TGTGCCTGGCGACAGGACATGAACACTGAAGCTTTCTTT
CDR3aa: CAWRQDMNTEAFF

j_gene: TRBJ2-3
v_gene: TRBV7-2
abundance: many
d_gene: NA
CDR3nt: TGTGCCAGCAGCCGCAGGGAATCAGATACGCAGTATTTT
CDR3aa: CASSRRESDTQYF

j_gene: TRBJ2-5
v_gene: TRBV7-2
abundance: NA
d_gene: NA
CDR3nt: TGTGCCAGCAGCCCCAGGGGTCTTGGGGGGACCCAGTACTTC
CDR3aa: CASSPRGLGGTQYF